Following are 28 T cell receptor beta chains from one sample sequenced in a study of blood T cell repertoires in COVID-19 (dated by TCRdb to about 2020). The library came from the immunoSEQ multiplex PCR assay. TCRdb re-hosts the immuneACCESS table, in-frame sequences only. Its copies lack some clones; in the studies checked, an unresolved V gene accounts for under half of them, and the cause for the rest is not known. This sample is represented by about 180,000 clones; 86% of them were singletons. The ten largest account for less than 3% of the sample. Material: peripheral blood. The receptors come from a woman aged 25-40 years with active or convalescent COVID-19.

This clone was seen a single time. This chain joins TRBV18 and TRBJ2-3; the match to TRBD2 covers 9 bases. Germline CDR1 is KGHSH and CDR2 is LQKENI. This CDR3 has 15 residues. The trim removed 0 bases at V and 3 bases at J, leaving 1 base unmatched. The CDR3 spells CASSPPSGRTDTQYF. The DNA for the CDR3 is TGTGCCAGCTCACCACCCAGCGGGAGGACAGATACGCAGTATTTT.

This clone was observed a few times. The chain combines TRBV4-1 with TRBJ2-5; D uncertain. The CDR3 loop spans 14 amino acids. The germline gives CDR1 MGHRA, CDR2 YSYEKL. V lost 0 bases and J 0 bases, leaving 5 bases between the germline ends. The CDR3 here is CASSQERYQETQYF. DNA for the CDR3: TGCGCCAGCAGCCAAGAACGGTACCAAGAGACCCAGTACTTC.

This clone was seen only a few times. The V call is TRBV6-5, the J call TRBJ2-7; 7 nucleotides agree with TRBD1. This CDR3 contains 14 residues. CDR1 is MNHEY and CDR2 is SVGAGI in the germline V gene. The trim removed 6 bases at V and 0 bases at J, leaving 5 bases unmatched. CDR3 region: CASRPTGTSYEQYF. CDR3 nucleotides: TGTGCCAGCAGGCCGACAGGGACCTCCTACGAGCAGTACTTC.

V is TRBV6-5 and J is TRBJ1-5; 11 nucleotides align to TRBD1. CDR3 length equals 15 residues. Per the germline V gene, CDR1 is MNHEY and CDR2 is SVGAGI. The V segment lost 7 bases and the J segment 4 bases; nucleotides outside the gene matches: 6. DNA for the CDR3: TGTGCCAGCACTCGGACAGGGGGCTCAAATCAGCCCCAGCATTTT. Amino acid sequence: CASTRTGGSNQPQHF.

This clone was found a few times. J is TRBJ2-3 and V is TRBV27, with D possibly TRBD1 on 5 matching bases. Looked up from germline, CDR1 is MNHEY and CDR2 is SMNVEV (reference sequence). The CDR3 sequence is 14 residues long. V lost 5 bases, J lost 2 bases, and 11 bases lay in between. CDR3 sequence: CASSPPDTTDTQYF. In DNA form, the CDR3 reads TGTGCCAGCAGTCCTCCGGACACCACAGATACGCAGTATTTT.

The sample holds a few counts of this clone. The chain is built from TRBV5-1 and TRBJ1-2; D not certain. The germline CDR1 and CDR2 sequences are SGHRS and YFSETQ. This CDR3 comprises 13 residues. Trimming took 4 bases from V and 2 from J, leaving 9 bases between them. CDR3 DNA: TGCGCCAGCAGCATCCCGGGGAACTATGGCTACACCTTC. Translation gives CASSIPGNYGYTF.

J is TRBJ1-4 and V is TRBV4-1, with 7 positions matching TRBD1. Germline V gene sequence: CDR1 MGHRA, CDR2 YSYEKL. V shed 1 base, J shed 8 bases, and the junction held 1 base outside the gene matches. The CDR3 loop spans 13 amino acids. DNA of the CDR3: TGCGCCAGCAGCCAAGGGGGACAGGAAAAACTGTTTTTT. Translation: CASSQGGQEKLFF.

This chain links TRBV3-1 (or the pseudogene TRBV3-2) with TRBJ2-1; unclear D gene. This CDR3 contains 14 residues. V was pared by 0 bases and J by 5 bases, with 8 bases between. Germline V gene data show CDR1 as LGHDT and CDR2 as YNNKEL (reference sequence). CDR3 residues: CASSQENGDNEQFF. DNA of the CDR3: TGTGCCAGCAGCCAAGAGAACGGAGACAATGAGCAGTTCTTC.

The CDR3 reads CASSAGSWNTGELFF. CDR3 nucleotide sequence: TGTGCCAGTTCCGCGGGTAGCTGGAACACCGGGGAGCTGTTTTTT. V is TRBV27 and J is TRBJ2-2, with D perhaps matching TRBD2 (5 bases). In germline, CDR1 is MNHEY, CDR2 SMNVEV (reference sequence). The V end lost 9 bases, the J end lost 1 base, and 15 bases lay between the germline ends. The CDR3 consists of 15 residues.

In regard to this clone: The DNA is omitted, as the CDR3 cannot be located on it reliably, and the CDR3 follows TCRdb's listing. V is TRBV15 and J is TRBJ1-1; the DNA was not compared with TRBD1, the D call given in the table. Germline assignment: CDR1 LNHNV and CDR2 YYDKDF (reference sequence). The CDR3 spans 18 amino acids, including both terminal residues. This chain's CDR3 is CATSRVFGQGATSGGMLF.

This clone appeared a single time. V is TRBV9 and J is TRBJ2-7, with D possibly TRBD2 on 6 matching bases. This CDR3 comprises 15 residues. Per germline, CDR1 SGDLS and CDR2 YYNGEE. Trimming pared 4 bases from V and 3 bases from J, leaving 17 bases between. The CDR3 nucleotides read TGTGCCAGCAGCCCTGGGAGGACGGGCGGCTACGAGCAGTACTTC. It codes for CASSPGRTGGYEQYF. The full variable domain, completed using reference TRBV9 and TRBJ2-7, is DSGVTQTPKHLITATGQRVTLRCSPRSGDLSVYWYQQSLDQGLQFLIQYYNGEERAKGNILERFSAQQFPDLHSELNLSSLELGDSALYFCASSPGRTGGYEQYFGPGTRLTVT.

The DNA for the CDR3 is TGTGCCAGCAGCCAATCCGGGACAGGGGGCCGCGGTGAAAAACTGTTTTTT. Its translation is CASSQSGTGGRGEKLFF. The chain joins TRBV7-9 to TRBJ1-4, with 12 nucleotides matching TRBD1. Losses at the gene ends were 5 bases for V and 7 bases for J; bases not matched to a gene: 11. The CDR3 spans 17 residues. Germline V gene sequence: CDR1 SEHNR, CDR2 FQNEAQ (reference sequence).

V and J are TRBV28 and TRBJ2-7; 8 positions agree with TRBD2. Looked up from germline, CDR1 is MDHEN and CDR2 is SYDVKM. After removal of 7 bases from V and 5 bases from J, the junction contained 4 bases not matched to a gene. CDR3 size: 12 residues. CDR3 protein: CASTSGGNEQYF. Written as DNA, the CDR3 is TGTGCCAGCACCAGCGGGGGTAACGAGCAGTACTTC. Full variable domain (outside the CDR3, taken from reference TRBV28 and TRBJ2-7): DVKVTQSSRYLVKRTGEKVFLECVQDMDHENMFWYRQDPGLGLRLIYFSYDVKMKEKGDIPEGYSVSREKKERFSLILESASTNQTSMYLCASTSGGNEQYFGPGTRLTVT.

This chain uses TRBV6-5 with TRBJ2-5, with 7 bases that match TRBD1. Germline trimming cut 6 bases from V and 0 bases from J; bases unmatched to any gene: 4. This CDR3 spans 14 amino acids. Germline CDR1 is MNHEY and CDR2 is SVGAGI. The CDR3 sequence: CASRGDRDQETQYF. The CDR3 nucleotides read TGTGCCAGCAGAGGGGACAGAGACCAAGAGACCCAGTACTTC.

V is TRBV28 and J is TRBJ1-1; D is ambiguous. Between the trimmed V and J ends, which lost 6 bases and 6 bases, there was a span of 8 bases. CDR3 size: 11 residues. Germline V gene lookup returns CDR1 MDHEN and CDR2 SYDVKM. CDR3 nucleotides: TGTGCCAGCAGCCCCGGGTCTGAAGCTTTCTTT. This encodes CASSPGSEAFF. Combining the CDR3 with reference TRBV28 and TRBJ1-1 gives the whole variable domain DVKVTQSSRYLVKRTGEKVFLECVQDMDHENMFWYRQDPGLGLRLIYFSYDVKMKEKGDIPEGYSVSREKKERFSLILESASTNQTSMYLCASSPGSEAFFGQGTRLTVV.

Comments on this clone: An end of the junction does not agree with germline; a read error may underlie this. V gene TRBV7-7 combines with J gene TRBJ2-3; 14 bases match TRBD2. This CDR3 spans 19 amino acids. CDR1 is SSHAT and CDR2 is FNYEAQ in the germline V gene (reference sequence). CDR3 DNA sequence: TGTGCTAGCAGCTTATCCCTTCCCGGGACTAGCGGGGGATTAGATACGCAGTATTTT. It codes for CASSLSLPGTSGGLDTQYF. Complete variable domain (other parts from reference TRBV7-7 and TRBJ2-3): GAGVSQSPRYKVTKRGQDVTLRCDPISSHATLYWYQQALGQGPEFLTYFNYEAQPDKSGLPSDRFSAERPEGSISTLTIQRTEQRDSAMYRCASSLSLPGTSGGLDTQYFGPGTRLTVL.

The chain joins TRBV7-9 to TRBJ2-1; D uncertain. Germline V gives CDR1 SEHNR, CDR2 FQNEAQ (reference sequence). V dropped 7 bases and J dropped 3 bases, with 16 bases sitting between them. This CDR3 is 15 amino acids long. The chain's CDR3 is CASTSRVGLYNEQFF. CDR3 bases: TGTGCCAGCACCTCTCGAGTTGGGCTCTACAATGAGCAGTTCTTC.

The chain recombines TRBV4-1 with TRBJ2-5, with a weak D call TRBD2 (5 bases). Trimming took off 4 bases at V and 4 bases at J, with 13 bases between the two ends. Looked up from germline, CDR1 is MGHRA and CDR2 is YSYEKL. CDR3 length: 14 residues. CDR3 in amino acids: CASSRGLGPETQYF. Here the CDR3 DNA reads TGCGCCAGCAGCCGAGGGCTGGGCCCAGAGACCCAGTACTTC.

This clone was observed once. The rearrangement uses TRBV2 and TRBJ1-5; TRBD1 might be the D (5 bases). CDR1 and CDR2 (germline): SNHLY, FYNNEI. The CDR3 totals 14 residues. The V end lost 7 bases, the J end lost 7 bases, and 17 bases lay between the germline ends. CDR3 loop: CASKETDSTQPQHF. The CDR3 DNA reads TGTGCCAGCAAGGAGACAGATTCGACCCAGCCCCAGCATTTT.

This rearrangement joins TRBV7-9 to TRBJ2-1, with 9 bases aligning to TRBD1. J was trimmed by 6 bases and V by 4 bases; bases with no gene match: 7. This CDR3 contains 15 residues. Germline loops: CDR1 SEHNR, CDR2 FQNEAQ (reference sequence). CDR3 in amino acids: CASSSQGASGNEQFF. The CDR3 DNA follows: TGTGCCAGCAGCTCACAGGGGGCGTCCGGCAATGAGCAGTTCTTC.

The chain couples TRBV11-3 to TRBJ2-7; 9 bases are shared with TRBD1. Germline V gene data show CDR1 as SGHNT and CDR2 as YENEEA. The CDR3 loop spans 14 amino acids. V trimming: 6 bases; J trimming: 2 bases; junction bases outside the gene matches: 5. The CDR3 sequence: CASRGQGQTYEQYF. In DNA form, the CDR3 reads TGTGCCAGCAGGGGACAGGGCCAAACCTACGAGCAGTACTTC.

This chain connects TRBV7-9 to TRBJ1-1, with 8 bases identical to TRBD1. The ends lost 5 bases at V and 7 bases at J; junction bases unmatched: 6. Germline CDR1 SEHNR, CDR2 FQNEAQ (reference sequence). The CDR3 runs 13 residues. CDR3 bases: TGTGCCAGCAGCCCTCAGGGGGCGAATGAAGCTTTCTTT. Translating gives CASSPQGANEAFF.

V gene TRBV2 combines with J gene TRBJ2-5; 7 positions agree with TRBD2. Germline V gene sequence: CDR1 SNHLY, CDR2 FYNNEI. The CDR3 runs to 14 residues. V shed 8 bases and J 2 bases; nucleotides not matched to a gene: 8. CDR3 in amino acids: CASVLGGIQETQYF. CDR3 nucleotide sequence: TGTGCCAGCGTTCTGGGGGGGATTCAAGAGACCCAGTACTTC.

V is TRBV25-1 and J is TRBJ1-1, with 8 bases aligning to TRBD1. Germline lookup yields CDR1 MGHDK and CDR2 SYGVNS. V shed 3 bases and J 6 bases; nucleotides not matched to a gene: 3. The CDR3 covers 13 residues. The CDR3 loop reads CASSDPDRAEAFF. DNA for the CDR3: TGTGCCAGCAGTGACCCGGACAGGGCTGAAGCTTTCTTT. The full variable domain, in which reference TRBV25-1 and TRBJ1-1 provide the parts outside the CDR3, is EADIYQTPRYLVIGTGKKITLECSQTMGHDKMYWYQQDPGMELHLIHYSYGVNSTEKGDLSSESTVSRIRTEHFPLTLESARPSHTSQYLCASSDPDRAEAFFGQGTRLTVV.

The CDR3, as DNA: TGTGCCAGCAGTGACCTCCCGTCGGGACAATCCTTTTATGGCTACACCTTC. Translation gives CASSDLPSGQSFYGYTF. The chain recombines TRBV6-4 with TRBJ1-2; D perhaps matches TRBD1 (6 bases). There are 17 residues in the CDR3. The V and J ends lost 2 bases and 5 bases respectively, with 21 bases between them. Germline CDR1 is MRHNA and CDR2 is SNTAGT.

The rearrangement links TRBV7-9 to TRBJ1-2, with D hard to call. The CDR3 loop spans 15 amino acids. Germline CDR1 is SEHNR and CDR2 is FQNEAQ (reference sequence). V was trimmed by 6 bases and J by 6 bases, leaving 20 bases between them. The CDR3: CASRPASPYIDGYTF. DNA for the CDR3: TGTGCCAGCAGGCCCGCGTCCCCTTATATCGATGGCTACACCTTC.

The genes are TRBV3-1 (or the pseudogene TRBV3-2) and TRBJ2-2; a weak D match, TRBD1 (7 bases). CDR3 length: 17 amino acids. Germline CDR1 is LGHDT and CDR2 is YNNKEL (reference sequence). V was clipped by 4 bases and J by 1 base, with 16 bases between them. CDR3 sequence reads: CASSRTRGRGNTGELFF. The CDR3 coding sequence is TGTGCCAGCAGCCGTACGAGGGGGCGGGGGAACACCGGGGAGCTGTTTTTT.

V usage is TRBV24-1 and J usage is TRBJ2-1; D is uncertain. The CDR3 is made up of 15 amino acids. Trimming removed 1 base at V and 3 bases at J, with 9 bases between. Germline-derived CDR1 and CDR2 are KGHDR and SFDVKD. This CDR3 is CATSDFASSYNEQFF. In nucleotides, the CDR3 is TGTGCCACCAGTGATTTTGCCTCTAGCTACAATGAGCAGTTCTTC.